This T cell receptor beta chain was captured by sequencing in a study of cytomegalovirus exposure and HLA in healthy donors. Amplification used 60 Vbeta primers and 13 Jbeta primers. Data came from immunoSEQ multiplex PCR; TCRdb stores just in-frame clones and leaves some out. The data contain 150,000 to 200,000 clones, approximately 88% of them singletons. Germline V gene data show CDR1 as LNHNV and CDR2 as YYDKDF (reference sequence). The ends were cut back, 0 bases at V and 1 base at J, with 13 bases in the middle. The CDR3 covers 17 residues. Healthy donors of bone marrow made up the group. The clonotype comes from a boy younger than 18 in good health and CMV-seronegative. The chain employs TRBV15 and TRBJ2-1; D not resolved. The sample comprised PBMCs. CDR3 DNA sequence: TGTGCCACCAGCAGAGATGAAACTCCGATATCCTACAATGAGCAGTTCTTC. It is translated as CATSRDETPISYNEQFF.